A single sample is the source of the 2 T cell receptor beta chains below, sequenced in a study of CD8 T cell repertoires and HIV-1 epitope variants. Generated by immunoSEQ multiplex PCR, the TCRdb table keeps only in-frame clones and is missing some. Here the sample spans about 3,100 clones, about 70% being singletons. These TCRs are of unknown antigen specificity. Input material: cultured CD8+ T cells derived from PBMCs. These TCRs come from a male donor with HIV.

V gene TRBV19 combines with J gene TRBJ2-5; D might be TRBD1 (5 bases). Germline values: CDR1 LNHDA, CDR2 SQIVND (reference sequence). The CDR3 consists of 13 residues. With 4 bases removed from V and 1 base from J, the gap between germline ends came to 7 bases. In DNA form, the CDR3 reads TGTGCCAGTAGTACGACAGCCCAAGAGACCCAGTACTTC. Translating gives CASSTTAQETQYF.

The genes are TRBV19 and TRBJ1-1; D possibly corresponds to TRBD1 (5 bases). Germline V gene data show CDR1 as LNHDA and CDR2 as SQIVND (reference sequence). V dropped 3 bases and J dropped 0 bases, with 11 bases sitting between them. The CDR3 extends over 15 amino acids. The CDR3 loop is CASSIGQGLNTEAFF. CDR3 coding DNA: TGTGCCAGTAGTATCGGGCAGGGATTGAACACTGAAGCTTTCTTT.